These 7 T cell receptor beta chains originate from one sample sequenced in a study of regulatory T cells in long-lasting Graves disease. Stated time point: newly diagnosed GD, antithyroid drugs for less than 3 months. Scientists built the TCR library using RNA that was extracted from PBMCs. Arm-PCR of CDR3 regions and iRepertoire HTBI primers were the basis on which TCR beta libraries were built. TCRdb recomputed calls from the multiplex PCR reads with MiXCR, one row per CDR3 protein. This repertoire shows roughly 360,000 distinct CDR3 sequences, approximately 12% found once; its top ten account for approximately 17%. This sample was also put to use in a study of T cells in Graves' hyperthyroidism and ophthalmopathy.

The sequenced sample was peripheral blood mononuclear cells (PBMCs), obtained at new diagnosis, from a patient treated with antithyroid drugs. The receptors come from a woman aged 18-35 years with Graves disease.

This clonotype appeared many times. The chain uses TRBV7-3 and TRBJ2-1; TRBD2 matches at 7 bases. Germline trimming cut 1 base from V and 1 base from J; bases unmatched to any gene: 7. Germline CDR1 SGHTA, CDR2 FQGTGA. The CDR3 has 17 amino acids. CDR3 in amino acids: CASSLIGPSGSYNEQFF. CDR3 DNA sequence: TGTGCCAGCAGCTTAATAGGTCCTAGCGGTTCCTACAATGAGCAGTTCTTC.

Ten or more counts support this clonotype. V and J are TRBV12-3 or TRBV12-4 and TRBJ2-3, with no clear D. The CDR3 extends over 13 amino acids. The ends were cut back, 3 bases at V and 2 bases at J, with 6 bases in the middle. The CDR3: CASSFHLTDTQYF. DNA for the CDR3: TGTGCCAGCAGTTTCCACCTCACAGATACGCAGTATTTT.

This clonotype was seen ten or more times. The chain uses TRBV20-1 and TRBJ2-1, with 12 bases fitting TRBD1. Germline-derived CDR1 and CDR2 are DFQATT and SNEGSKA (reference sequence). Losses at the gene ends were 3 bases for V and 8 bases for J; bases not matched to a gene: 5. The CDR3 runs to 14 residues. This CDR3 reads CSASRDRGLDEQFF. In DNA form, the CDR3 reads TGCAGTGCTAGCCGGGACAGGGGGCTCGATGAGCAGTTCTTC.

The chain recombines TRBV24-1 with TRBJ2-7; 8 bases match TRBD2. CDR3 length equals 14 residues. The germline V gene encodes CDR1 KGHDR and CDR2 SFDVKD. Trimming removed 5 bases from V and 5 bases from J; junction bases left unmatched: 7. The CDR3 DNA sequence: TGTGCCACCAGTGCGGGAGGGGCGGATGACGAGCAGTACTTC. The encoded protein is CATSAGGADDEQYF.

V is TRBV9 and J is TRBJ2-1, with D unclear. Per the germline V gene, CDR1 is SGDLS and CDR2 is YYNGEE. This CDR3 is built from 16 residues. Trimming removed 0 bases from V and 1 base from J, with 11 bases in between. CDR3 DNA sequence: TGTGCCAGCAGCGTAGGGGGATTAACTTCCTACAATGAGCAGTTCTTC. It yields the protein CASSVGGLTSYNEQFF.

Details on this clonotype: A read error may be the cause here, since a much bigger clone is one base away. CDR3 in DNA: TGTGCCAGCACCCCTAGACTAGCGGCCCACAATGAGCAGTTCTTC. Amino acid sequence: CASTPRLAAHNEQFF. The chain combines TRBV5-5 with TRBJ2-1, with TRBD2 matching over 9 bases. Germline loops: CDR1 SGHKS, CDR2 YYEKEE (reference sequence). The CDR3 runs 15 residues. J lost 5 bases, V lost 6 bases, and 9 bases had no gene match.

The J gene is TRBJ2-2, the V gene TRBV20-1, with a weak D call TRBD2 (6 bases). Germline CDR1 DFQATT, CDR2 SNEGSKA (reference sequence). The CDR3 has 14 residues. V lost 3 bases and J lost 2, with 10 bases in between. The CDR3 bases are TGCAGTGCTAGCGTTAGCGGAAACACCGGGGAGCTGTTTTTT. Amino acids: CSASVSGNTGELFF.